This T cell receptor (beta chain) emerged from a study of T-cell memory formation after mild COVID-19. Study observations and caveats: While clones contracting from day 15 to 85 were balanced between CD4 and CD8, later expanders leaned CD4+. Clonal second-wave expansions that peaked on day 37 had unconfirmed SARS-CoV-2 specificity. A subset of responding clones appeared in pre-infection memory, suggesting cross-reactive memory joined.

Only a few counts were recorded for this clonotype. Its antigen is not known. TCRdb reprocessed the 5' RACE reads via MiXCR and lists one record per CDR3 protein. The sample lists around 250,000 distinct CDR3 sequences, roughly 15% occurring once. With V trimmed by 5 bases and J by 4 bases, 5 bases remained unmatched. The germline gives CDR1 PRHDT, CDR2 FYEKMQ (reference sequence). The CDR3 sequence is 15 residues long. J is TRBJ2-2 and V is TRBV13, with 9 bases fitting TRBD1. This receptor was identified in a man aged 18 to 35 who had mild COVID-19 (a few samples of this study predate the infection). Cell type and time point are not known. The source material was PBMCs or a T cell subset sorted from them (not recorded which). In DNA form, the CDR3 reads TGTGCCAGCAGCGCCCGGGACAGGGTCACCGGGGAGCTGTTTTTT. Protein product: CASSARDRVTGELFF.